The sequence of this T cell receptor beta chain was determined in a study of shared clonotypes between healthy human individuals. Study background: CD4 naive and memory got three plates each, CD8 naive two, CD8 memory one.

On this clone itself: Its antigen remains unidentified.

Profiled with immunoSEQ multiplex PCR; TCRdb holds only in-frame clones, not every one. The sample records around 1,100,000 clones, approximately 80% being singletons. Regarding the study as a whole: It was anticipated that sequencing depth would influence how many clonotypes donors shared. Relative to their counterparts shared across all four donors, non-shared clonotypes exhibited diminished generation probabilities. Rarefaction showed sorted-subset sequencing was incomplete despite large depth.

Per the germline V gene, CDR1 is MDHEN and CDR2 is SYDVKM. The CDR3 is 15 residues long. V lost 6 bases to trimming and J lost 5 bases; unmatched junction nucleotides: 6. The receptor was derived from a man between 18 and 29 years old in good health. Some clones in this sample may be carry-over from other donors' samples. The rearrangement joins TRBV28 to TRBJ1-5, with TRBD1 matching over 11 bases. Sequenced: memory CD4+ T cells from PBMCs. The subset: CD45RA-negative fraction. The CDR3 loop is CASRPRGQGDQPQHF. The CDR3 DNA sequence: TGTGCCAGCAGACCCCGGGGACAGGGGGATCAGCCCCAGCATTTT.